Many counts were recorded for the clone carrying this T cell receptor (beta chain). Antigen: not known. This specimen belongs to a study of T-cell reconstitution after alpha-beta-depleted transplantation in children. Trimming left V 0 bases short and J 6 bases short, with 9 bases between. The length of the CDR3 is 13 residues. CDR1 is SGHRS and CDR2 is YFSETQ in the germline V gene. The library targeted TCRbeta and was prepared with unique molecular identifiers. TCRdb reanalysed the PCR reads using MiXCR and keeps one entry per CDR3 protein. In the table there are approximately 630,000 distinct CDR3 sequences, over 10% of which are singletons. Study-wide results and limits: Surviving recipient T cells and thymic progenitors produced the high day-60 TCRbeta diversity seen in some patients. Two months or so post-transplant, alpha-beta T cells reportedly derived from several hundred expanded graft clones. Newly generated T cells supplied most T-cell counts and diversity one year post-transplant.

Here the sequenced sample was PBMCs, taken before TCRalphabeta/CD19-depleted stem cell transplant. This sequence originates from a girl aged 2-10 years with congenital amegakaryocytic thrombocytopenia, due to receive a stem cell transplant. This chain joins TRBV5-1 and TRBJ1-2; D gene uncertain. The CDR3: CASSLDQTDGYTF. DNA for the CDR3: TGCGCCAGCAGCTTGGATCAGACCGATGGCTACACCTTC.